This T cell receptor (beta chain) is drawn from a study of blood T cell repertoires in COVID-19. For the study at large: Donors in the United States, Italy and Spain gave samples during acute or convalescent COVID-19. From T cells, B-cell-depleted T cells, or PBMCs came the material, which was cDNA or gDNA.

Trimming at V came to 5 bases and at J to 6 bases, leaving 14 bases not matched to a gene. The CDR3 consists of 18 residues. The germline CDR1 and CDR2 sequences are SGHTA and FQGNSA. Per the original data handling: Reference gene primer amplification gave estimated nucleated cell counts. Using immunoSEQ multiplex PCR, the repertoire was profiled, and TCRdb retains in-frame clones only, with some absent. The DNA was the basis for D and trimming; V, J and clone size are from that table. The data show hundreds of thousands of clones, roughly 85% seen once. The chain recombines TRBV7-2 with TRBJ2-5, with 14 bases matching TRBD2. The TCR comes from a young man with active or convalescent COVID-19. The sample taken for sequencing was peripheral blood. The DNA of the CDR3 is TGTGCCAGCAGCCCCCCGGGACTAGCGGGAGTCGTAGGAAAGACCCAGTACTTC. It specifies CASSPPGLAGVVGKTQYF.